The clone carrying this T cell receptor beta chain was counted at least ten times. The CDR3 is made up of 10 amino acids. Germline V CDR1 and CDR2: SQVTM, ANQGSEA. V lost 6 bases to trimming and J lost 7 bases, with 9 bases between them. This entry comes from a study of neurological immune-mediated disorders. TCRdb fed the 5' RACE reads into MiXCR, producing one record per CDR3 protein. The sample lists around 37,000 distinct CDR3 sequences, 13% to 15% occurring once. The chain combines TRBV29-1 with TRBJ1-2, with D uncertain. The sample consisted of PBMCs. The receptor was isolated from a woman between 45 and 65 years old with HTLV-1-associated myelopathy (HAM/TSP). As DNA, the CDR3 is TGCAGCGTCGTCTCGGGTGGCTACACCTTC. Amino acids: CSVVSGGYTF. Full variable domain (outside the CDR3, taken from reference TRBV29-1 and TRBJ1-2): SAVISQKPSRDICQRGTSLTIQCQVDSQVTMMFWYRQQPGQSLTLIATANQGSEATYESGFVIDKFPISRPNLTFSTLTVSNMSPEDSSIYLCSVVSGGYTFGSGTRLTVV.